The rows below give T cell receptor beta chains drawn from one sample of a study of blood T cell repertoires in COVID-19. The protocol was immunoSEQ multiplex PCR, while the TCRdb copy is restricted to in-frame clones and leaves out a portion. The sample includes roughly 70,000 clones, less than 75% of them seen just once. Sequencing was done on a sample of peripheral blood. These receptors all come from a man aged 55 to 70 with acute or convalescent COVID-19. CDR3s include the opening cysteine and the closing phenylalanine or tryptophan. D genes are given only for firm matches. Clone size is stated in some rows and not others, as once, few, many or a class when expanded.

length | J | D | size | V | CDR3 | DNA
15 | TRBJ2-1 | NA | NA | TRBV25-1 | CASSKQDRSGNEQFF | TGTGCCAGCAGTAAACAGGACCGATCAGGCAATGAGCAGTTCTTC
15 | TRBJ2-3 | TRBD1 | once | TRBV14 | CASSQSGQGNNTQYF | TGTGCCAGCAGCCAATCGGGACAGGGGAATAATACGCAGTATTTT
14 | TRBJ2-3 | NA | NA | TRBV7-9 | CASSRQEVGDTQYF | TGTGCCAGCAGCCGCCAGGAGGTCGGAGATACGCAGTATTTT
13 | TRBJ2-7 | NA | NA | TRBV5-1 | CASTIGGAYEQYF | TGCGCCAGCACCATTGGCGGAGCCTACGAGCAGTACTTC
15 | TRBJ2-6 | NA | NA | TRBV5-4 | CASSLTRSGANVLTF | TGTGCCAGCAGCTTGACCAGGTCTGGGGCCAACGTCCTGACTTTC
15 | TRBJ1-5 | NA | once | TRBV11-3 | CASSLGSRGEQPQHF | TGTGCCAGCAGCTTAGGGTCCAGGGGAGAGCAGCCCCAGCATTTT
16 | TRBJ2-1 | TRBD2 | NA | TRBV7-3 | CASRPAGAPSYNEQFF | TGTGCCAGCAGACCAGCGGGGGCCCCCTCCTACAATGAGCAGTTCTTC
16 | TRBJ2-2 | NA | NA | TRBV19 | CASHSTPRVGTGELFF | TGTGCCAGTCATTCTACCCCCAGGGTCGGGACCGGGGAGCTGTTTTTT
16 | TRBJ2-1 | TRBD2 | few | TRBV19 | CASSVSTSGADNEQFF | TGTGCCAGTAGTGTCTCGACTAGCGGAGCGGACAATGAGCAGTTCTTC
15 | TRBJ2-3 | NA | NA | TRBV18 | CASSPGGPHTDTQYF | TGTGCCAGCTCACCCGGGGGGCCACACACAGATACGCAGTATTTT
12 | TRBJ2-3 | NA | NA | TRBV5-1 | CASSFETDTQYF | TGCGCCAGCAGCTTTGAGACAGATACGCAGTATTTT
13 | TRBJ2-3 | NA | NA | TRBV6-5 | CASRTPNTDTQYF | TGTGCCAGCCGGACACCTAACACAGATACGCAGTATTTT
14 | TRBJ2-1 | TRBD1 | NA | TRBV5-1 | CASSLEGQGNEQFF | TGCGCCAGCAGCTTGGAGGGACAGGGCAATGAGCAGTTCTTC
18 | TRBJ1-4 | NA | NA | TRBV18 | CASSPRARGGTTNEKLFF | TGTGCCAGCTCACCGAGAGCCAGGGGCGGTACAACTAATGAAAAACTGTTTTTT
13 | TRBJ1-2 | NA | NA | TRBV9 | CASSVGQNYGYTF | TGTGCCAGCAGCGTAGGTCAGAACTATGGCTACACCTTC
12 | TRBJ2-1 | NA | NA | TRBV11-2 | CASSLGRGEQFF | TGTGCCAGCAGCTTAGGGAGGGGTGAGCAGTTCTTC
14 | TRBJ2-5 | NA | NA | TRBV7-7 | CASSPGPRRETQYF | TGTGCCAGCAGCCCCGGCCCTAGGCGAGAGACCCAGTACTTC
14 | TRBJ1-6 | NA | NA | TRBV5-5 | CASSLRKQDSPLHF | TGTGCCAGCAGCTTACGTAAGCAGGATTCACCCCTCCACTTT
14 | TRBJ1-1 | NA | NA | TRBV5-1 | CASSLGPGGVEAFF | TGCGCCAGCAGCTTGGGGCCCGGCGGCGTTGAAGCTTTCTTT
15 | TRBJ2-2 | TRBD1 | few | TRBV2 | CASRVDRVGTGELFF | TGTGCCAGCAGGGTGGACAGGGTCGGCACCGGGGAGCTGTTTTTT
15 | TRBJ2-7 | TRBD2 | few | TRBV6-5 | CASSSHSGSSYEQYF | TGTGCCAGCAGTTCCCATAGCGGGAGCTCCTACGAGCAGTACTTC
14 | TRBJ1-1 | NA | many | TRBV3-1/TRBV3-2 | CASSQDGAGTEAFF | TGTGCCAGCAGCCAAGACGGGGCGGGGACTGAAGCTTTCTTT
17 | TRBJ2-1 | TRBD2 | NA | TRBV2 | CASSDSSGDPLWNEQFF | TGTGCCAGCAGTGACTCTAGCGGGGACCCCCTGTGGAATGAGCAGTTCTTC
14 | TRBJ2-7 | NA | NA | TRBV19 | CASGAQFRSYEQYF | TGTGCCAGTGGGGCGCAATTTCGCTCCTACGAGCAGTACTTC
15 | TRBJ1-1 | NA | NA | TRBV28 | CASSSPAGVNTEAFF | TGTGCCAGCAGTTCCCCGGCGGGAGTGAACACTGAAGCTTTCTTT
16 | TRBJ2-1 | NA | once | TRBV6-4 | CASSDEASTAYNEQFF | TGTGCCAGCAGTGACGAGGCTAGCACGGCCTACAATGAGCAGTTCTTC
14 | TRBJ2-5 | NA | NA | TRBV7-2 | CASSLARAQETQYF | TGTGCCAGCAGCTTAGCCAGGGCCCAAGAGACCCAGTACTTC
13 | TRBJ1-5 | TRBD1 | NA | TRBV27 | CASSSRTGQPQHF | TGTGCCAGCAGTTCAAGGACAGGCCAGCCCCAGCATTTT
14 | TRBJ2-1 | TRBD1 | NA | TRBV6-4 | CASSRDRVVNEQFF | TGTGCCAGCAGTCGAGACAGGGTGGTCAATGAGCAGTTCTTC
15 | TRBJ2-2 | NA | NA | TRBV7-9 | CASSRESSHTGELFF | TGTGCCAGCAGCCGCGAGAGCTCCCACACCGGGGAGCTGTTTTTT
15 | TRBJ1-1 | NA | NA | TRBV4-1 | CASSPTGFMNTEAFF | TGCGCCAGCAGTCCAACCGGGTTTATGAACACTGAAGCTTTCTTT
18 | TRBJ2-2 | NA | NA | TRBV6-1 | CASSAVLKGNSNTGELFF | TGTGCCAGCAGTGCAGTCCTCAAGGGGAATTCGAACACCGGGGAGCTGTTTTTT
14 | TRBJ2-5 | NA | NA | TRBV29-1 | CSVLRVRGLQTQYF | TGCAGCGTCCTACGCGTAAGGGGCTTGCAGACCCAGTACTTC
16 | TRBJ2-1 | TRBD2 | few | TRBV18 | CASSPFGLAGNGEQFF | TGTGCCAGCTCACCCTTCGGACTAGCGGGAAACGGTGAGCAGTTCTTC
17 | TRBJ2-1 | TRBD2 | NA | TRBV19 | CASRTGLAGGPGNEQFF | TGTGCCAGTAGGACGGGGCTAGCGGGGGGGCCAGGCAATGAGCAGTTCTTC